This TCR beta chain appears in the sequencing data of a study of beta chain features in type 1 diabetes. Background on the study: What patients shared with healthy donors was a similar profile of age, gender and cell yields.

There are 15 residues in the CDR3. Trimming pared 4 bases from V and 0 bases from J, leaving 10 bases between. From germline, CDR1 is SGHRS and CDR2 YFSETQ. Expressed TCRB transcripts got sequenced, as all isolated RNA was reverse transcribed. Regulatory, naive and central memory T cell samples averaged approximately 3.3 million reads. Data came from immunoSEQ multiplex PCR; TCRdb stores just in-frame clones and leaves some out. This sample has 120,000 or so clones, with 17% found just once. Central memory, naive, regulatory and stem cell-like memory CD4+ cells were sorted by CD45RO/CCR7/CD25/CD127/CD95/CD27. Worth noting for this clone: The antigen is not known.

The study, taken as a whole, reports: Healthy donors had naive, central memory and Treg TCRB repertoires that appeared less similar than those seen among patients. A moderate, significant TCRB CDR3 shortening appeared in type 1 diabetes across four CD4+ subsets.

The sequence derives from a man younger than 35 with type 1 diabetes. The gene calls are TRBV5-1 and TRBJ2-2; no firm D call. The sequenced sample was central memory CD4+ T cells from blood. CDR3 sequence (DNA): TGCGCCAGCAGCCTCACCATTTCGAACACCGGGGAGCTGTTTTTT. It yields the protein CASSLTISNTGELFF.